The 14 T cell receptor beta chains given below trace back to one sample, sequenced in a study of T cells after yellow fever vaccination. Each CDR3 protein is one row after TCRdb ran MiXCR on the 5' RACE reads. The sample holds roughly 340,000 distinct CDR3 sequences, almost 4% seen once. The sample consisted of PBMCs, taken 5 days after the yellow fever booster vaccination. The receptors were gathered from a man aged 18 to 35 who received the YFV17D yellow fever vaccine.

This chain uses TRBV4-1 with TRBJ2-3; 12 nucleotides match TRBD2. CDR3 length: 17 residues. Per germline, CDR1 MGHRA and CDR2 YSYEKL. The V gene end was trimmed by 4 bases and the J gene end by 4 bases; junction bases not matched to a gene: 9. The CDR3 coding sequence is TGCGCCAGCAGCCCAAACCAACTAGCGGGGGGACCAGATACGCAGTATTTT. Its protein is CASSPNQLAGGPDTQYF.

In nucleotides, the CDR3 is TGTGCCAGCAGCTCCCAGACAGACCTAGCCGGCTACACCTTC. Its protein product is CASSSQTDLAGYTF. The rearrangement uses TRBV5-6 and TRBJ1-2; TRBD1 might be the D (5 bases). The germline gives CDR1 SGHDT, CDR2 YYEEEE. Trimming left V 3 bases short and J 8 bases short, with 17 bases between. The CDR3 length is 14 residues.

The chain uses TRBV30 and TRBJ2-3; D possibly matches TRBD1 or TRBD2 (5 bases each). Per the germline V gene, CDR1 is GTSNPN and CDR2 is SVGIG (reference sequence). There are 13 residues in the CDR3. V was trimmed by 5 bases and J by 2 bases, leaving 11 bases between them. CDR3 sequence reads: CAWSPGTTDTQYF. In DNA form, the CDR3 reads TGTGCCTGGTCCCCCGGGACCACAGATACGCAGTATTTT.

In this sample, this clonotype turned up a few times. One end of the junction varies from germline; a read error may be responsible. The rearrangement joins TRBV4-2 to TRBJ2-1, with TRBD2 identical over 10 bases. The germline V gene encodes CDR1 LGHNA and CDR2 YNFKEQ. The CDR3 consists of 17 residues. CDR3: CDSSQNSISGGDNEQFF. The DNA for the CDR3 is TGTGACAGCAGCCAAAACTCCATCAGCGGGGGGGACAATGAGCAGTTCTTC.

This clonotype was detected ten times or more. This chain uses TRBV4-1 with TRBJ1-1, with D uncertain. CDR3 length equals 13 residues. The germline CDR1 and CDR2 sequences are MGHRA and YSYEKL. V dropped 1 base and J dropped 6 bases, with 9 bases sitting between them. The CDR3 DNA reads TGCGCCAGCAGCCAAGTAGGGCTAGCTGAAGCTTTCTTT. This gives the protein CASSQVGLAEAFF.

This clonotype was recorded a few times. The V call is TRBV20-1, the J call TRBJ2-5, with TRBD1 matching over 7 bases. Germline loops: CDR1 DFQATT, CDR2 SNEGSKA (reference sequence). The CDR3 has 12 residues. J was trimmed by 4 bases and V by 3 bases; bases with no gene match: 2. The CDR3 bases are TGCAGTGCTAGGGGGACAGCAGAGACCCAGTACTTC. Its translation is CSARGTAETQYF.

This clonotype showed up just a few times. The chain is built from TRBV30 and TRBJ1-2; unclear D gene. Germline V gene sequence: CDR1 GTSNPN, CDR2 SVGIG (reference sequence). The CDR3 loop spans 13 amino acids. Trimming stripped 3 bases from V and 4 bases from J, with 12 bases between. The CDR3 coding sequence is TGTGCCTGGAGGACGACCGCCAGCTATGGCTACACCTTC. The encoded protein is CAWRTTASYGYTF.

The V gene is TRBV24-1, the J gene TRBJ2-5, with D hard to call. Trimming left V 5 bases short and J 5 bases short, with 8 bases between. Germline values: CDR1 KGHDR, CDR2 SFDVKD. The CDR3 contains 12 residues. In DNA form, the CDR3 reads TGTGCCACCAGTGTCCTAGGGGAGACCCAGTACTTC. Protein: CATSVLGETQYF.

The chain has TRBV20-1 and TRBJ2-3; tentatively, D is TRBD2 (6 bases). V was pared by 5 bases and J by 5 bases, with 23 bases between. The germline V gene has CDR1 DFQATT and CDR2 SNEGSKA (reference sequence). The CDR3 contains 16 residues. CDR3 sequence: CSAPSGLTPFEDTQYF. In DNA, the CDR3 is TGCAGTGCTCCGAGCGGGCTAACTCCCTTCGAAGATACGCAGTATTTT.

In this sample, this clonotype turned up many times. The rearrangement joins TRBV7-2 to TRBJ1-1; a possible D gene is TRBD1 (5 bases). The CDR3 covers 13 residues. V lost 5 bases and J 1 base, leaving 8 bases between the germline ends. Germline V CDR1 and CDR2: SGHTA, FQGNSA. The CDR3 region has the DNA TGTGCCAGCAGCGTAACAGGGAACACTGAAGCTTTCTTT. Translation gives CASSVTGNTEAFF.

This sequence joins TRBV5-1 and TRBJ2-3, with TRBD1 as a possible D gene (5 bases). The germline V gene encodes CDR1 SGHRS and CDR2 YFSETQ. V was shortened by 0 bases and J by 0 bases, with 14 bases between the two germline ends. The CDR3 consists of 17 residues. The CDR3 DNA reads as TGCGCCAGCAGCTTGGATCTGACAGCTCTTAGCACAGATACGCAGTATTTT. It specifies CASSLDLTALSTDTQYF.

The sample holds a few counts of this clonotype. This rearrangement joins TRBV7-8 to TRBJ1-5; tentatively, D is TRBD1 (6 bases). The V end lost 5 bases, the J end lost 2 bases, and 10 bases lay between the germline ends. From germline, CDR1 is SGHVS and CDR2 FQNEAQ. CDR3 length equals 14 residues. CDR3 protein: CASSVGAGNQPQHF. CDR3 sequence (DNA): TGTGCCAGCAGCGTGGGGGCAGGCAATCAGCCCCAGCATTTT.

The CDR3 DNA reads TGTGCCAGCTCACACTCCGGGACAGGGGAAGAAAAACTGTTTTTT. Translation: CASSHSGTGEEKLFF. The V and J genes are TRBV18 and TRBJ1-4, with TRBD1 identical over 10 bases. Germline-derived CDR1 and CDR2 are KGHSH and LQKENI. V shed 4 bases and J 8 bases; nucleotides not matched to a gene: 7. CDR3 length equals 15 residues.

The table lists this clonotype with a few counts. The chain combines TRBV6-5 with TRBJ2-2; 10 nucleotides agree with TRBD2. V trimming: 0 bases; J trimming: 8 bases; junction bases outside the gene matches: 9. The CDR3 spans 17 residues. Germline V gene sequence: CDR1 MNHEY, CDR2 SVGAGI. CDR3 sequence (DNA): TGTGCCAGCAGTTACTCCTTCGGACTAGCGGCTTCGGGGGAGCTGTTTTTT. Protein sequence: CASSYSFGLAASGELFF.